This T cell receptor (beta chain) was identified in a study of control samples from healthy donors and cancer patients (TCRdb year 2020). About this clone: Its antigen is unknown. Base qualities are missing; no much larger clone stands one base away.

CDR1 and CDR2 were assigned from the germline V gene as SGHRS and YFSETQ. Unmatched junction bases come to 5, with V trimmed by 4 bases and J by 1 base. The CDR3, from cysteine to phenylalanine, totals 16 residues. Only CDR3 DNA remains: 48 bases, in frame from the first base. Libraries came from the immunoSEQ multiplex PCR assay. Not all clones reach the TCRdb copy of this immuneACCESS table, which keeps in-frame sequences only. Checked studies attribute under half of the gap to unresolved V genes and leave the rest unexplained. The sample table shows roughly 400,000 clones, and approximately 92% are seen once. The top ten constitute more than 6% of the sample.

The sequence was collected from a man between 35 and 55 years old with head and neck cancer. The sample was PBMCs. The chain uses TRBV5-1 and TRBJ2-5, with TRBD2 matching 12 junction bases. This receptor carries the CDR3 CASSQTTSGGQETQYF. The sequenced DNA: TGCGCCAGCAGCCAGACGACTAGCGGGGGCCAAGAGACCCAGTACTTC. The full variable domain, with segments outside the CDR3 supplied by the reference TRBV5-1 and TRBJ2-5 proteins, appears as KAGVTQTPRYLIKTRGQQVTLSCSPISGHRSVSWYQQTPGQGLQFLFEYFSETQRNKGNFPGRFSGRQFSNSRSEMNVSTLELGDSALYLCASSQTTSGGQETQYFGPGTRLLVL.